This TCR beta chain originates from a study of shared clonotypes between healthy human individuals. This clone appeared once. Its antigen is not known. Assay: immunoSEQ multiplex PCR; the TCRdb copy retains only in-frame clones and omits some. The sample holds some 2 million clones, 95% seen once. Splitting the CD4+ cells yielded a CD45RA+ naive subset and a CD45RA-negative memory subset. The germline gives CDR1 SGHAT, CDR2 FQNNGV. This CDR3 is 13 amino acids long. Trimming stripped 1 base from V and 7 bases from J, with 10 bases between. Study-wide points: Researchers sampled only blood; tissue repertoires likely differ.

This TCR derives from a man between 18 and 29 years old in good health. The genes are TRBV11-2 and TRBJ2-5, with D uncertain. The specimen sequenced was naive CD4+ T cells sorted from blood. Subset in this sample: CD45RA+ positively selected. CDR3 sequence reads: CASSLGQAGTQYF. The CDR3 nucleotides read TGTGCCAGCAGCTTAGGTCAGGCCGGGACCCAGTACTTC.